The 8 T cell receptor beta chains listed next were all sequenced from one sample in a study of shared clonotypes between healthy human individuals. Data came from immunoSEQ multiplex PCR; TCRdb stores just in-frame clones and leaves some out. The sample consists of roughly 1.4 million clones, approximately 98.5% of them appearing once. The sequencing input was naive CD4+ T cells sorted from blood. The sample's subset: CD45RA+ positively selected. These TCRs come from a man younger than 45 in good health.

The gene calls are TRBV7-8 and TRBJ2-2; the D gene is possibly TRBD1 (6 bases). Looked up from germline, CDR1 is SGHVS and CDR2 is FQNEAQ. The germline V and J ends were trimmed by 1 base and 7 bases, with 16 bases remaining between them. The CDR3 has 16 amino acids. The CDR3 region is CASSLEAAGVSGELFF. The CDR3 DNA reads as TGTGCCAGCAGCTTAGAGGCCGCAGGGGTTAGCGGGGAGCTGTTTTTT. The entire variable domain, with the rest obtained from reference TRBV7-8 and TRBJ2-2, is as follows: GAGVSQSPRYKVAKRGQDVALRCDPISGHVSLFWYQQALGQGPEFLTYFQNEAQLDKSGLPSDRFFAERPEGSVSTLKIQRTQQEDSAVYLCASSLEAAGVSGELFFGEGSRLTVL.

Of note for this clone: The sample contains more than one DNA sequence encoding this CDR3. V usage is TRBV6-1 and J usage is TRBJ2-7, with D unresolved. The germline CDR1 and CDR2 sequences are MNHNS and SASEGT. This CDR3 spans 11 amino acids. V lost 6 bases and J 2 bases, leaving 5 bases between the germline ends. The CDR3 region is CASSRPYEQYF. CDR3 DNA: TGTGCCAGCAGCAGGCCCTACGAGCAGTACTTC.

This sequence joins TRBV4-1 and TRBJ1-2, with D unclear. V lost 4 bases and J lost 7, with 10 bases in between. The CDR3 spans 12 residues. Germline lookup yields CDR1 MGHRA and CDR2 YSYEKL. The CDR3 coding sequence is TGCGCCAGCAGCCGTGACGTGGGTGGCTACACCTTC. Its translation: CASSRDVGGYTF.

Note on this clone: One end of the junction fails to match germline, which may point to a read error. The chain combines TRBV19 with TRBJ2-3; D might be TRBD1 (6 bases). Germline V CDR1 and CDR2: LNHDA, SQIVND (reference sequence). The CDR3 extends over 17 amino acids. The CDR3 is CASSLDYRAMGTDTQYF. CDR3 coding DNA: TGTGCCAGTAGTCTAGATTACAGGGCCATGGGCACAGATACGCAGTATTTT.

This chain links TRBV19 with TRBJ2-7; 12 bases fit TRBD2. The V gene end was trimmed by 3 bases and the J gene end by 3 bases; junction bases not matched to a gene: 12. Germline values: CDR1 LNHDA, CDR2 SQIVND (reference sequence). The CDR3 length is 18 residues. The CDR3 region is CASSISFSSGRVFYEQYF. As DNA, the CDR3 is TGTGCCAGTAGTATCTCCTTCTCTAGCGGGAGGGTTTTCTACGAGCAGTACTTC. Supplemented by reference TRBV19 and TRBJ2-7, the full variable domain reads DGGITQSPKYLFRKEGQNVTLSCEQNLNHDAMYWYRQDPGQGLRLIYYSQIVNDFQKGDIAEGYSVSREKKESFPLTVTSAQKNPTAFYLCASSISFSSGRVFYEQYFGPGTRLTVT.

This chain uses TRBV6-5 with TRBJ1-5, with TRBD1 as a possible D gene (6 bases). CDR3 length: 13 residues. CDR1 and CDR2 (germline): MNHEY, SVGAGI. The V gene lost 4 bases and the J gene lost 5 bases, with 9 bases spanning the gap. The chain's CDR3 is CASSLQGYQPQHF. CDR3 nucleotide sequence: TGTGCCAGCAGTTTACAGGGTTATCAGCCCCAGCATTTT.

This chain uses TRBV7-6 with TRBJ2-3, with 8 bases matching TRBD2. This CDR3 is built from 18 residues. The V gene's germline CDR1 is SGHVS and CDR2 FNYEAQ. Germline trimming cut 2 bases from V and 1 base from J; bases unmatched to any gene: 11. CDR3 protein: CASSLKVSGRGGTDTQYF. In DNA form, the CDR3 reads TGTGCCAGCAGCTTAAAAGTGAGCGGGAGAGGAGGCACAGATACGCAGTATTTT.

CDR3 DNA: TGTGCCAGCAGCTTAGGTCCGCCGGGACTAGCAGCTTACAATGAGCAGTTCTTC. Translating gives CASSLGPPGLAAYNEQFF. The rearrangement uses TRBV11-2 and TRBJ2-1; TRBD2 agrees at 9 bases. The germline CDR1 and CDR2 sequences are SGHAT and FQNNGV. V gave up 1 base and J gave up 4 bases; unmatched junction bases: 11. The CDR3 extends over 18 amino acids. Full variable domain (missing parts from reference TRBV11-2 and TRBJ2-1): EAGVAQSPRYKIIEKRQSVAFWCNPISGHATLYWYQQILGQGPKLLIQFQNNGVVDDSQLPKDRFSAERLKGVDSTLKIQPAKLEDSAVYLCASSLGPPGLAAYNEQFFGPGTRLTVL.